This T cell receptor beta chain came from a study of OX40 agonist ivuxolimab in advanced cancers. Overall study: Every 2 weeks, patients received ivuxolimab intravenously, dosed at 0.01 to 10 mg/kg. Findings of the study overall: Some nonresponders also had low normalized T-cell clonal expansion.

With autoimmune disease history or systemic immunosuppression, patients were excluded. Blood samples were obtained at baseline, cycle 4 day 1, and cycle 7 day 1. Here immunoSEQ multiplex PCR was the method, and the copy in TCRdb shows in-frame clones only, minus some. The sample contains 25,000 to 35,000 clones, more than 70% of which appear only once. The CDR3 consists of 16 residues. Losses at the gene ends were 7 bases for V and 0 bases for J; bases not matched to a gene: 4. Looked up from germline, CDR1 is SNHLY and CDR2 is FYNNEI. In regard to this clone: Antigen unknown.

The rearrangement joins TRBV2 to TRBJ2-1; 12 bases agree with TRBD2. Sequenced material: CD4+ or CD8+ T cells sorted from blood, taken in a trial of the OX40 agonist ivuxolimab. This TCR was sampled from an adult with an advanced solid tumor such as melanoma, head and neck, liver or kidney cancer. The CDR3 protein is CASNLAGGPSYNEQFF. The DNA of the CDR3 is TGTGCCAGCAATCTAGCGGGAGGGCCCTCCTACAATGAGCAGTTCTTC.